A single sample gave rise to the 31 T cell receptor beta chains below, sequenced in a study of persistence of HIV-infected CD4 T cells. Stimulation used 10 ug/mL lysate from CMV-infected fibroblasts. Sorted nonresponding memory CD4+ T cells were CD40L-negative, CD69-negative, CD45RO-high. For these TCRs, the target antigens are not known. The libraries were made with immunoSEQ version 4 in survey mode. Method: immunoSEQ multiplex PCR; TCRdb's copy keeps in-frame clones and lacks some. The sample has 30,000 to 35,000 clones; roughly 82% are singletons. The specimen comprised CD4+ T cells sorted from PBMCs after 18-hour stimulation, sampled from a patient who received antiretroviral therapy. These receptors originate from an adult man with HIV who was CMV-seropositive.

The V and J genes are TRBV3-1 (or the pseudogene TRBV3-2) and TRBJ2-7, with D perhaps given as TRBD1 or TRBD2 (5 bases each). The CDR3 contains 16 residues. The V gene's germline CDR1 is LGHDT and CDR2 YNNKEL (reference sequence). The V and J ends lost 0 bases and 0 bases respectively, with 12 bases between them. CDR3 nucleotides: TGTGCCAGCAGCCAAGATAACTGGGGGAGCTCCTACGAGCAGTACTTC. Amino acid sequence: CASSQDNWGSSYEQYF.

The chain couples TRBV11-1 to TRBJ2-7; TRBD2 might be the D (6 bases). V lost 1 base and J 4 bases, leaving 11 bases between the germline ends. Germline CDR1 and CDR2: SGHAT and FQDESV (reference sequence). The CDR3 runs to 14 residues. CDR3 in DNA: TGTGCCAGCAGCTTAGAATTGGCGGGGTACGAGCAGTACTTC. This encodes CASSLELAGYEQYF.

This chain links TRBV3-1 (or the pseudogene TRBV3-2) with TRBJ1-1, with TRBD1 as a possible D gene (5 bases). Trimming removed 3 bases from V and 8 bases from J, with 13 bases in between. Per germline, CDR1 LGHDT and CDR2 YNNKEL (reference sequence). The CDR3 covers 13 residues. CDR3: CASSHSRGGEAFF. In DNA form, the CDR3 reads TGTGCCAGCAGCCATTCTCGGGGCGGAGAAGCTTTCTTT.

This chain joins TRBV30 and TRBJ1-6; 7 bases align to TRBD1. The junction had 12 bases not matched to a gene; V was cut back by 5 bases and J by 14 bases. The CDR3 runs to 13 residues. Germline V gene lookup returns CDR1 GTSNPN and CDR2 SVGIG (reference sequence). The CDR3 DNA reads as TGTGCCTGGGACGCTGGACAGGAGGGTTCCCTCCACTTT. This codes for CAWDAGQEGSLHF.

As DNA, the CDR3 is TGTGCCTGGAGCCCAGCAGGGCGGGTGGATGGCTACACCTTC. Translating gives CAWSPAGRVDGYTF. The J gene is TRBJ1-2, the V gene TRBV30; possibly TRBD1 for D (5 bases). The CDR3 covers 14 residues. V was shortened by 3 bases and J by 6 bases, with 17 bases between the two germline ends. Per germline, CDR1 GTSNPN and CDR2 SVGIG (reference sequence).

The CDR3 loop is CASSLERGYGYTF. Written as DNA, the CDR3 is TGTGCCAGCAGCTTAGAGCGAGGCTATGGCTACACCTTC. The chain uses TRBV7-2 and TRBJ1-2; D gene unclear. This CDR3 has 13 residues. The V end lost 1 base, the J end lost 4 bases, and 7 bases lay between the germline ends. The V gene's germline CDR1 is SGHTA and CDR2 FQGNSA.

This clone was seen a handful of times. The chain has TRBV4-3 and TRBJ2-7; perhaps TRBD2 as D (6 bases). The length of the CDR3 is 17 residues. Germline CDR1 LGHNA, CDR2 YSLEER. V dropped 0 bases and J dropped 0 bases, with 15 bases sitting between them. CDR3 residues: CASSQEVGGAISYEQYF. The CDR3 coding sequence is TGCGCCAGCAGCCAAGAAGTCGGCGGGGCAATCTCCTACGAGCAGTACTTC.

The gene calls are TRBV19 and TRBJ1-4; tentative D call: TRBD1 (5 bases). Germline lookup yields CDR1 LNHDA and CDR2 SQIVND (reference sequence). V was shortened by 6 bases and J by 4 bases, with 12 bases between the two germline ends. This CDR3 has 14 residues. CDR3 sequence (DNA): TGTGCCAGTAGGATGGCAGGGCTTAATGAAAAACTGTTTTTT. As protein: CASRMAGLNEKLFF.

In this sample, this clone turned up once. V usage is TRBV9 and J usage is TRBJ1-4; 9 bases align to TRBD1. This CDR3 is 15 amino acids long. J gave up 5 bases and V 4 bases, and 6 bases lay outside the gene matches. Germline-derived CDR1 and CDR2 are SGDLS and YYNGEE. CDR3 DNA sequence: TGTGCCAGCAGCACTATGGGACAGGGCAATGAAAAACTGTTTTTT. Translating gives CASSTMGQGNEKLFF.

V and J are TRBV18 and TRBJ1-3, with a possible D match to TRBD1 (6 bases). Germline CDR1 KGHSH, CDR2 LQKENI. V was shortened by 6 bases and J by 0 bases, with 15 bases between the two germline ends. The CDR3 is made up of 16 amino acids. This CDR3 is CASSPDRLRSGNTIYF. In DNA, the CDR3 is TGTGCCAGCTCCCCCGACAGGCTACGCTCTGGAAACACCATATATTTT.

V usage is TRBV7-2 and J usage is TRBJ2-6, with D tentatively TRBD2 (6 bases). In germline, CDR1 is SGHTA, CDR2 FQGNSA. Trimming stripped 5 bases from V and 0 bases from J, with 17 bases between. CDR3 length: 18 amino acids. The DNA for the CDR3 is TGTGCCAGCAGCGCAGATTGGGGGGTCGTCTCTGGGGCCAACGTCCTGACTTTC. It is translated as CASSADWGVVSGANVLTF.

This clone appeared a few times. The chain combines TRBV14 with TRBJ1-1, with D tentatively TRBD1 (6 bases). V lost 4 bases and J lost 8, with 11 bases in between. The CDR3 contains 12 residues. Germline lookup yields CDR1 SGHDN and CDR2 FVKESK. The CDR3 region has the DNA TGTGCCAGCAGCCGCTCCGGGACAGAAGCTTTCTTT. This encodes CASSRSGTEAFF.

The chain has TRBV30 and TRBJ2-2; 7 positions agree with TRBD1. This CDR3 is 12 amino acids long. V lost 2 bases and J lost 6; bases outside the gene matches: 0. CDR1 is GTSNPN, CDR2 SVGIG, per germline (reference sequence). This CDR3 reads CAWSQGAGELFF. Here the CDR3 DNA reads TGTGCCTGGAGTCAGGGGGCCGGGGAGCTGTTTTTT.

This sequence joins TRBV4-1 and TRBJ2-1, with D unresolved. Germline V CDR1 and CDR2: MGHRA, YSYEKL. The V and J ends lost 0 bases and 9 bases respectively, with 6 bases between them. This CDR3 has 12 amino acids. CDR3 residues: CASSQDFGEQFF. CDR3 sequence (DNA): TGCGCCAGCAGCCAAGATTTCGGTGAGCAGTTCTTC.

This clone was observed a few times. This chain joins TRBV7-8 and TRBJ1-2; TRBD1 might be the D (5 bases). Trimming stripped 0 bases from V and 6 bases from J, with 11 bases between. The CDR3 is 14 residues long. Germline V gene data show CDR1 as SGHVS and CDR2 as FQNEAQ. CDR3 sequence: CASSLAGRMDGYTF. The CDR3 nucleotides are TGTGCCAGCAGCTTAGCGGGGCGAATGGATGGCTACACCTTC.

CDR3 sequence (DNA): TGTGCCAGCAGTCCGGTAACCGGGACAGGGGCCTCGGAGCAGTACTTC. This encodes CASSPVTGTGASEQYF. The chain uses TRBV6-6 and TRBJ2-7; 10 bases map to TRBD1. Germline V gives CDR1 MNHNY, CDR2 SVGAGI (reference sequence). V lost 5 bases to trimming and J lost 7 bases; unmatched junction nucleotides: 14. This CDR3 has 16 amino acids.

This clone has just one count. The V call is TRBV4-3, the J call TRBJ2-2; possible D gene TRBD2, 6 bases. Trimming took off 4 bases at V and 4 bases at J, with 16 bases between the two ends. The CDR3 is 16 residues long. Germline CDR1 reads LGHNA; CDR2 reads YSLEER. DNA of the CDR3: TGCGCCAGCAGCCCCCTAGCGTTCGTCGGCACCGGGGAGCTGTTTTTT. Protein sequence: CASSPLAFVGTGELFF.

This clone was seen a handful of times. The rearrangement joins TRBV7-2 to TRBJ1-1, with 10 bases lining up with TRBD1. The trim removed 4 bases at V and 6 bases at J, leaving 8 bases unmatched. The CDR3 is 15 residues long. Per the germline V gene, CDR1 is SGHTA and CDR2 is FQGNSA. The CDR3 here is CASSSRQGAKAEAFF. The CDR3 nucleotides read TGTGCCAGCAGCTCACGACAGGGGGCGAAGGCTGAAGCTTTCTTT.

V and J are TRBV6-5 and TRBJ1-2; 8 bases line up with TRBD1. The CDR3 loop spans 15 amino acids. V was clipped by 5 bases and J by 4 bases; unmatched bases: 9. CDR1 is MNHEY and CDR2 is SVGAGI in the germline V gene. DNA of the CDR3: TGTGCCAGCAGTCCCTCGACAGGGGTGGTCTATGGCTACACCTTC. Its translation is CASSPSTGVVYGYTF.

The chain employs TRBV6-2 or TRBV6-3 and TRBJ2-1, with 9 bases aligning to TRBD2. Germline CDR1 is MNHEY and CDR2 is SVGEGT. V lost 4 bases to trimming and J lost 7 bases; unmatched junction nucleotides: 11. This CDR3 has 16 residues. The CDR3 DNA reads as TGTGCCAGCAGTTGGGGGGCTAGCGGGGACCCAAATGAGCAGTTCTTC. This encodes CASSWGASGDPNEQFF.

The chain has TRBV2 and TRBJ1-5; D call uncertain. Trimming took 5 bases from V and 11 from J, leaving 19 bases between them. Germline values: CDR1 SNHLY, CDR2 FYNNEI. The CDR3 length is 14 residues. CDR3 sequence (DNA): TGTGCCAGCAGTAAAAATCCGGGTAATTTTGCCCAGCATTTT. Residues: CASSKNPGNFAQHF.

The chain carries TRBV19 and TRBJ1-6, with D maybe TRBD1 (6 bases). Per germline, CDR1 LNHDA and CDR2 SQIVND (reference sequence). V shed 7 bases and J shed 7 bases, with 14 bases lying between them. The CDR3 is made up of 14 amino acids. CDR3 in amino acids: CASNRLRGNSPLHF. The CDR3 bases are TGTGCCAGTAACAGGCTCAGGGGAAATTCACCCCTCCACTTT.

This clone was counted a single time. The genes are TRBV28 and TRBJ1-4, with TRBD1 matching 7 bases. Per the germline V gene, CDR1 is MDHEN and CDR2 is SYDVKM. The V segment lost 7 bases and the J segment 8 bases; nucleotides outside the gene matches: 13. This CDR3 has 15 residues. CDR3 residues: CASTSGGGAKEKLFF. CDR3 nucleotide sequence: TGTGCCAGCACCTCAGGGGGGGGCGCAAAAGAAAAACTGTTTTTT.

This clone was found once. The J gene is TRBJ1-2, the V gene TRBV7-9, with no clear D. Germline lookup yields CDR1 SEHNR and CDR2 FQNEAQ (reference sequence). CDR3 length: 15 residues. The V gene lost 5 bases and the J gene lost 4 bases, with 17 bases spanning the gap. The CDR3 protein is CASSPTGAVFYGYTF. CDR3 DNA: TGTGCCAGCAGCCCCACGGGAGCAGTGTTCTATGGCTACACCTTC. The full variable domain, completed using reference TRBV7-9 and TRBJ1-2, is DTGVSQNPRHKITKRGQNVTFRCDPISEHNRLYWYRQTLGQGPEFLTYFQNEAQLEKSRLLSDRFSAERPKGSFSTLEIQRTEQGDSAMYLCASSPTGAVFYGYTFGSGTRLTVV.

The rearrangement links TRBV5-1 to TRBJ1-1; D possibly corresponds to TRBD1 (5 bases). Germline CDR1 and CDR2: SGHRS and YFSETQ. This CDR3 comprises 15 residues. V was shortened by 0 bases and J by 0 bases, with 9 bases between the two germline ends. As DNA, the CDR3 is TGCGCCAGCAGCTTGGCCGCAGGGATGAACACTGAAGCTTTCTTT. Translation gives CASSLAAGMNTEAFF.

This chain connects TRBV6-1 to TRBJ2-2; D unresolved. Germline CDR1 MNHNS, CDR2 SASEGT. Trimming left V 1 base short and J 9 bases short, with 18 bases between. This CDR3 is built from 16 residues. The CDR3 protein is CASSEGGQDPRRELFF. The DNA of the CDR3 is TGTGCCAGCAGTGAAGGTGGGCAGGATCCAAGGAGGGAGCTGTTTTTT.

The genes are TRBV4-1 and TRBJ1-4; tentative D call: TRBD1 (5 bases). Deletions cut 0 bases from V and 5 bases from J, with 16 bases between. Germline-derived CDR1 and CDR2 are MGHRA and YSYEKL. There are 17 residues in the CDR3. Here the CDR3 reads CASSQDGGRLGNEKLFF. CDR3 nucleotides: TGCGCCAGCAGCCAAGATGGGGGACGCCTGGGGAATGAAAAACTGTTTTTT.

The chain has TRBV30 and TRBJ1-3; D is undetermined. V lost 5 bases and J 0 bases, leaving 5 bases between the germline ends. Germline V gives CDR1 GTSNPN, CDR2 SVGIG (reference sequence). This CDR3 is built from 12 residues. CDR3 in DNA: TGTGCCTGGGGTTACTCTGGAAACACCATATATTTT. This translates into CAWGYSGNTIYF. Supplemented by reference TRBV30 and TRBJ1-3, the full variable domain reads SQTIHQWPATLVQPVGSPLSLECTVEGTSNPNLYWYRQAAGRGLQLLFYSVGIGQISSEVPQNLSASRPQDRQFILSSKKLLLSDSGFYLCAWGYSGNTIYFGEGSWLTVV.

The chain joins TRBV28 to TRBJ1-1, with 10 bases aligning to TRBD1. The CDR3 runs 15 residues. V lost 6 bases, J lost 4 bases, and 8 bases stayed unmatched. Germline loops: CDR1 MDHEN, CDR2 SYDVKM. CDR3 loop: CASSRGQGVVTEAFF. In DNA, the CDR3 is TGTGCCAGCAGCAGAGGACAGGGGGTAGTCACTGAAGCTTTCTTT.

The V and J genes are TRBV18 and TRBJ2-5; D call uncertain. V lost 8 bases to trimming and J lost 2 bases, with 12 bases between them. Germline CDR1 KGHSH, CDR2 LQKENI. CDR3 length: 13 amino acids. CDR3 sequence reads: CASAVGRQETQYF. The CDR3 nucleotides are TGTGCCAGCGCAGTGGGTCGGCAAGAGACCCAGTACTTC.

The chain recombines TRBV5-6 with TRBJ2-3, with D possibly being TRBD1 (6 bases). Germline V gene data show CDR1 as SGHDT and CDR2 as YYEEEE. Deletions cut 6 bases from V and 4 bases from J, with 18 bases between. This CDR3 contains 15 residues. In DNA form, the CDR3 reads TGTGCCAGCATCGCGAGCAGGGGTTGGGCAGATACGCAGTATTTT. As protein: CASIASRGWADTQYF.